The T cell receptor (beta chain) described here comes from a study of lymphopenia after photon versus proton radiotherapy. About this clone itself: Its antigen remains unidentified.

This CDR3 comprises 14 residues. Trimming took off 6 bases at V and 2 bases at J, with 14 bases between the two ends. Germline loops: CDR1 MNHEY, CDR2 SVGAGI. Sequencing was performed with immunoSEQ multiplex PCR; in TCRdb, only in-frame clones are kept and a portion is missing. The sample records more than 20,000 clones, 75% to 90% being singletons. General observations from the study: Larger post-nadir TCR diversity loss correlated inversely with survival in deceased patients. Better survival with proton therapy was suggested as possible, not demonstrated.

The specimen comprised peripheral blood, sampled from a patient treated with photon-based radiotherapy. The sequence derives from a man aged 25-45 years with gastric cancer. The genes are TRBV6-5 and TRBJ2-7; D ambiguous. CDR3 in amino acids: CASRRSDYTYEQYF. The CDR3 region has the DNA TGTGCCAGCAGACGCTCAGATTACACCTACGAGCAGTACTTC.